The T cell receptor (beta chain) described here comes from a study of control samples from healthy donors and cancer patients. The CDR3 length is 16 residues. Germline V gene lookup returns CDR1 LGHDT and CDR2 YNNKEL (reference sequence). V lost 3 bases and J lost 5, with 20 bases in between. The table came from immunoSEQ multiplex PCR; TCRdb's copy has only in-frame clones and leaves some out. The sample has about 99,000 clones; 75% to 90% are singletons. The chain recombines TRBV3-1 (or the pseudogene TRBV3-2) with TRBJ2-7; D is possibly TRBD1 (6 bases). The source of this sequence is a man in his fifties or sixties with lung cancer. The sequencing input was PBMCs. The CDR3 DNA reads TGTGCCAGCAGCCACCACGCCCTACAGGGCAGCCACGAGCAGTACTTC. This translates into CASSHHALQGSHEQYF.